The clone carrying this T cell receptor beta chain has a single count. Original analysis: Amplification of reference gene primers was used by the study to estimate nucleated cell counts. Produced via immunoSEQ multiplex PCR; TCRdb's table is partial and in-frame only. That table supplies the V and J calls and clone size; D and trimming were determined from the DNA. This table has more than 200,000 clones, roughly 80% appearing once. This sample is drawn from a study of blood T cell repertoires in COVID-19. Germline loops: CDR1 KGHDR, CDR2 SFDVKD. This CDR3 is 14 amino acids long. Losses at the gene ends were 2 bases for V and 4 bases for J; bases not matched to a gene: 2.

Material: peripheral blood. This sequence originates from a man at least 80 years old with acute or convalescent COVID-19. The chain is built from TRBV24-1 and TRBJ1-2; TRBD1 matches 8 bases. CDR3 sequence reads: CATSDSGGAYGYTF. The DNA of the CDR3 is TGTGCCACCAGTGATTCAGGGGGCGCCTATGGCTACACCTTC.